One and the same sample provided the 23 T cell receptor beta chains below, sequenced in a study of T cell responses to AZD1222 COVID-19 vaccine. Repertoires were generated with immunoSEQ multiplex PCR, while TCRdb's copy carries only in-frame clones and drops some. The sample shows 140,000 or so clones, about 88% of them seen only once. The source material was peripheral blood, sampled 28 days after the second AZD1222 dose. Receptors were obtained from an adult who received the AZD1222 COVID-19 vaccine.

The J gene is TRBJ1-3, the V gene TRBV19; D call uncertain. V shed 6 bases and J shed 2 bases, with 8 bases lying between them. The CDR3 extends over 13 amino acids. Germline assignment: CDR1 LNHDA and CDR2 SQIVND (reference sequence). CDR3 protein: CASRSVTGNTIYF. The DNA of the CDR3 is TGTGCCAGTAGAAGTGTGACTGGAAACACCATATATTTT.

The chain employs TRBV5-1 and TRBJ1-5; no reliable D call. V dropped 5 bases and J dropped 3 bases, with 9 bases sitting between them. This CDR3 has 13 amino acids. CDR1 is SGHRS and CDR2 is YFSETQ in the germline V gene. The CDR3 loop is CASSHGNNQPQHF. CDR3 coding DNA: TGCGCCAGCAGTCACGGGAACAATCAGCCCCAGCATTTT.

This chain connects TRBV9 to TRBJ2-1, with D unclear. The CDR3 covers 14 residues. CDR1 and CDR2 (germline): SGDLS, YYNGEE. With 4 bases removed from V and 0 bases from J, the gap between germline ends came to 8 bases. CDR3 sequence (DNA): TGTGCCAGCAGCCCGGGTGGCTCCTACAATGAGCAGTTCTTC. Its protein product is CASSPGGSYNEQFF.

Turning to this clone: In the same sample, other DNA sequences code for this CDR3. V gene TRBV20-1 combines with J gene TRBJ2-5; D uncertain. Trimming took off 5 bases at V and 2 bases at J, with 3 bases between the two ends. This CDR3 is built from 10 residues. From germline, CDR1 is DFQATT and CDR2 SNEGSKA (reference sequence). CDR3 DNA sequence: TGCAGTGCTGCGCAAGAGACCCAGTACTTC. It specifies CSAAQETQYF.

The chain is built from TRBV6-5 and TRBJ1-2; D may be TRBD1 (5 bases). Germline CDR1 and CDR2: MNHEY and SVGAGI. Trimming took 7 bases from V and 5 from J, leaving 8 bases between them. This CDR3 contains 11 residues. The CDR3 region is CASTDSYGYTF. The CDR3, as DNA: TGTGCCAGCACAGACAGTTATGGCTACACCTTC.

This chain uses TRBV2 with TRBJ2-3, with D unclear. This CDR3 comprises 11 residues. Germline values: CDR1 SNHLY, CDR2 FYNNEI. Trimming pared 8 bases from V and 6 bases from J, leaving 9 bases between. CDR3 DNA sequence: TGTGCCAGCTGTATAGGGGATACGCAGTATTTT. Translation: CASCIGDTQYF.

The rearrangement uses TRBV6-5 and TRBJ2-7; 7 bases are a match to TRBD2. Trimming at V came to 10 bases and at J to 0 bases, leaving 9 bases not matched to a gene. CDR1 MNHEY and CDR2 SVGAGI come from the germline V gene. This CDR3 has 14 residues. CDR3 region: CATTTGGGSYEQYF. Written as DNA, the CDR3 is TGTGCCACAACTACGGGGGGAGGCTCCTACGAGCAGTACTTC.

J is TRBJ2-3 and V is TRBV6-5, with TRBD1 as a possible D gene (5 bases). The CDR3 has 12 amino acids. In germline, CDR1 is MNHEY, CDR2 SVGAGI. Trimming cost V 6 bases and J 4 bases, with 8 bases left between them. The CDR3 nucleotides read TGTGCCAGCAGCAAGACAGCAGATACGCAGTATTTT. Translating gives CASSKTADTQYF.

The CDR3 region has the DNA TGTGCCAGCAGCTCCCGGGACAGGGGAGGCACAGATACGCAGTATTTT. Translating it yields CASSSRDRGGTDTQYF. The chain joins TRBV7-9 to TRBJ2-3, with 10 nucleotides matching TRBD1. The CDR3 is 16 amino acids. The V and J ends lost 4 bases and 1 base, in that order; junction bases with no gene match: 5. The germline gives CDR1 SEHNR, CDR2 FQNEAQ (reference sequence). Together with reference TRBV7-9 and TRBJ2-3, the CDR3 gives the full variable domain: DTGVSQNPRHKITKRGQNVTFRCDPISEHNRLYWYRQTLGQGPEFLTYFQNEAQLEKSRLLSDRFSAERPKGSFSTLEIQRTEQGDSAMYLCASSSRDRGGTDTQYFGPGTRLTVL.

This rearrangement joins TRBV4-1 to TRBJ1-2; no reliable D call. Trimming removed 4 bases from V and 0 bases from J, with 12 bases in between. The CDR3 is 15 residues long. Germline V gene data show CDR1 as MGHRA and CDR2 as YSYEKL. DNA for the CDR3: TGCGCCAGCAGCCGTGCGGGCGGACCTAACTATGGCTACACCTTC. Translating it yields CASSRAGGPNYGYTF.

The V gene is TRBV2, the J gene TRBJ2-2; D unclear. Germline assignment: CDR1 SNHLY and CDR2 FYNNEI. V was shortened by 8 bases and J by 1 base, with 8 bases between the two germline ends. The CDR3 extends over 13 amino acids. CDR3 in DNA: TGTGCCAGCTACACAAGGAACACCGGGGAGCTGTTTTTT. Translation gives CASYTRNTGELFF.

This clone has a handful of counts. CDR3 bases: TGTGCCAGCAGTGACCGGGTTGGTGGCTACACCTTC. Protein: CASSDRVGGYTF. The chain employs TRBV2 and TRBJ1-2; D gene ambiguous. V lost 3 bases and J lost 7, with 9 bases in between. The germline V gene encodes CDR1 SNHLY and CDR2 FYNNEI. The CDR3 runs to 12 residues.

This clone appeared once. This chain links TRBV15 with TRBJ1-6; D remains ambiguous. V lost 0 bases, J lost 10 bases, and 13 bases lay in between. The CDR3 is made up of 15 amino acids. CDR1 and CDR2 from the germline V gene are LNHNV and YYDKDF (reference sequence). The CDR3 nucleotides are TGTGCCACCAGCAGAGATCACCGGGATGGGTCACCCCTCCACTTT. This codes for CATSRDHRDGSPLHF.

The V call is TRBV11-2, the J call TRBJ2-7; D possibly uses TRBD1 or TRBD2 (6 bases each). CDR3 length: 16 amino acids. Trimming shortened V by 2 bases and J by 2 bases, and 16 bases separated the two germline ends. Germline V gene sequence: CDR1 SGHAT, CDR2 FQNNGV. The CDR3: CASSLRRGTQAYEQYF. In DNA, the CDR3 is TGTGCCAGCAGCTTAAGGAGGGGGACGCAGGCCTACGAGCAGTACTTC.

This clone was recorded a few times. The chain recombines TRBV11-2 with TRBJ1-1; TRBD1 matches at 7 bases. This CDR3 spans 15 amino acids. From germline, CDR1 is SGHAT and CDR2 FQNNGV. The V segment lost 5 bases and the J segment 4 bases; nucleotides outside the gene matches: 10. This CDR3 is CASSRGAGGFTEAFF. For the CDR3, the DNA is TGTGCCAGCAGCCGAGGTGCAGGGGGATTCACTGAAGCTTTCTTT.

This chain's CDR3 is CASSSRWESPLHF. CDR3 bases: TGTGCCAGCAGCTCCAGGTGGGAGTCACCCCTCCACTTT. J is TRBJ1-6 and V is TRBV28; D is uncertain. CDR1 is MDHEN, CDR2 SYDVKM, per germline. Trimming shortened V by 6 bases and J by 10 bases, and 13 bases separated the two germline ends. This CDR3 comprises 13 residues. Full variable domain (remainder filled in from reference TRBV28 and TRBJ1-6): DVKVTQSSRYLVKRTGEKVFLECVQDMDHENMFWYRQDPGLGLRLIYFSYDVKMKEKGDIPEGYSVSREKKERFSLILESASTNQTSMYLCASSSRWESPLHFGNGTRLTVT.

The chain links TRBV9 to TRBJ2-5; 8 bases align to TRBD1. The CDR3 is 15 amino acids. V gave up 4 bases and J gave up 5 bases; unmatched junction bases: 10. Germline loops: CDR1 SGDLS, CDR2 YYNGEE. CDR3 sequence reads: CASSPQQGGLETQYF. CDR3 DNA: TGTGCCAGCAGCCCCCAACAGGGGGGCCTGGAGACCCAGTACTTC.

V usage is TRBV5-1 and J usage is TRBJ2-5, with a possible D match to TRBD2 (6 bases). Germline V lookup: CDR1 SGHRS, CDR2 YFSETQ. Trimming removed 5 bases from V and 5 bases from J, with 16 bases in between. This CDR3 is 14 amino acids long. CDR3 amino acids: CASSPSTTRETQYF. The CDR3 DNA reads as TGCGCCAGCAGTCCCTCCACGACTAGGGAGACCCAGTACTTC.

This chain joins TRBV7-9 and TRBJ1-2; D gene unclear. The CDR3 contains 14 residues. The V end was cut by 6 bases, the J end by 4 bases, with 15 bases between. Germline values: CDR1 SEHNR, CDR2 FQNEAQ (reference sequence). The CDR3 DNA sequence: TGTGCCAGCAGTCCACAAGGCGTAGTCTATGGCTACACCTTC. Encoded protein: CASSPQGVVYGYTF.

The V gene is TRBV4-2, the J gene TRBJ2-5; 10 bases map to TRBD1. Germline CDR1 reads LGHNA; CDR2 reads YNFKEQ. This CDR3 is built from 16 residues. The J segment lost 5 bases and the V segment lost 1 base, leaving 7 bases of the junction unmatched. The CDR3 region is CASSQVETGGSETQYF. In nucleotides, the CDR3 is TGTGCCAGCAGCCAAGTTGAGACAGGGGGCAGTGAGACCCAGTACTTC.

V is TRBV5-5 and J is TRBJ1-4, with a tentative D call TRBD1 (6 bases). Trimming pared 4 bases from V and 2 bases from J, leaving 15 bases between. This CDR3 comprises 16 residues. CDR1 and CDR2 from the germline V gene are SGHKS and YYEKEE (reference sequence). CDR3 residues: CASSPPGDGTNEKLFF. The CDR3 bases are TGTGCCAGCAGCCCCCCAGGGGACGGTACTAATGAAAAACTGTTTTTT.

V is TRBV7-2 and J is TRBJ1-6, with unresolved D. Germline V gene data show CDR1 as SGHTA and CDR2 as FQGNSA. The CDR3 is 14 amino acids. Between the trimmed V and J ends, which lost 3 bases and 9 bases, there was a span of 12 bases. CDR3 DNA: TGTGCCAGCAGCTTGGGGTCGGATGGTTCACCCCTCCACTTT. Protein: CASSLGSDGSPLHF.

The chain is built from TRBV11-3 and TRBJ2-1, with a tentative D call TRBD2 (6 bases). This CDR3 region has 15 residues. The germline V gene encodes CDR1 SGHNT and CDR2 YENEEA. V lost 6 bases to trimming and J lost 7 bases, with 19 bases between them. CDR3 sequence (DNA): TGTGCCAGCAGTTCCCTGGGTAGCGGAGTAAATGAGCAGTTCTTC. This encodes CASSSLGSGVNEQFF.